The entry that follows covers one T cell receptor beta chain sequence. This sample was included in a study of CD8 T cells in Susac syndrome. Germline V gives CDR1 SQVTM, CDR2 ANQGSEA. The CDR3 sequence is 13 residues long. Trimming pared 5 bases from V and 0 bases from J, leaving 10 bases between. The authors reverse transcribed 0.5 to 1 ug RNA with random hexamers. TCRdb reanalysed the immunoSEQ multiplex PCR reads using MiXCR and keeps one entry per CDR3 protein. Of fewer than 200,000 distinct CDR3 sequences in the sample, about 94% were seen once. The origin of this receptor is a human donor in good health. The V gene is TRBV29-1, the J gene TRBJ1-2, with D perhaps TRBD1 (5 bases). Material for sequencing was CD4+ T cells from PBMCs. CDR3 bases: TGCAGCGTTTCTCAGGGCCCTAACTATGGCTACACCTTC. It specifies CSVSQGPNYGYTF.